The 8 T cell receptor beta chains listed next were all sequenced from one sample in a study of cytomegalovirus exposure and HLA in healthy donors. The study ran its PCR with 60 Vbeta and 13 Jbeta primers. Repertoires were generated with immunoSEQ multiplex PCR, while TCRdb's copy carries only in-frame clones and drops some. The sample records roughly 110,000 clones, over 60% being singletons. Specimen: PBMCs. All receptors come from a man aged 25 to 40 in good health and CMV-seropositive.

This clone has a single count. The chain employs TRBV5-1 and TRBJ2-5; no reliable D call. The end of the DNA fits TRBJ2-7 better, so the J call may be wrong. From germline, CDR1 is SGHRS and CDR2 YFSETQ. CDR3 size: 14 residues. The CDR3, as DNA: TGCGCCAGCAGCTTTGGCTGGGGCTCCTACGAGCAGTACTTC. Translating gives CASSFGWGSYEQYF.

The sample holds a few counts of this clone. This chain joins TRBV11-2 and TRBJ1-2; tentative D call: TRBD1 (6 bases). The V gene lost 5 bases and the J gene lost 10 bases, with 14 bases spanning the gap. Germline assignment: CDR1 SGHAT and CDR2 FQNNGV. This CDR3 spans 12 amino acids. The CDR3 bases are TGTGCCAGCAGCCCCGCTGACAGGCCCTACACCTTC. Translation gives CASSPADRPYTF.

J is TRBJ1-5 and V is TRBV27; D gene ambiguous. The V end was cut by 2 bases, the J end by 1 base, with 3 bases between. This CDR3 contains 13 residues. Germline CDR1 MNHEY, CDR2 SMNVEV (reference sequence). This CDR3 reads CASSLLSNQPQHF. In DNA, the CDR3 is TGTGCCAGCAGTTTACTGAGCAATCAGCCCCAGCATTTT.

Worth noting for this clone: The same CDR3 can be traced to other DNA sequences in this sample. The chain couples TRBV6-5 to TRBJ2-7, with 8 bases identical to TRBD2. J lost 2 bases, V lost 6 bases, and 3 bases had no gene match. The V gene's germline CDR1 is MNHEY and CDR2 SVGAGI. CDR3 length: 13 amino acids. CDR3 nucleotides: TGTGCCAGCAGAGAGCGGGGGCCCTACGAGCAGTACTTC. Its translation is CASRERGPYEQYF.

The chain joins TRBV7-6 to TRBJ2-7; perhaps TRBD1 as D (6 bases). Trimming removed 5 bases at V and 4 bases at J, with 12 bases between. This CDR3 has 13 amino acids. Germline CDR1 is SGHVS and CDR2 is FNYEAQ. CDR3 DNA: TGTGCCAGCAGCCTCGACAGGACGTACGAGCAGTACTTC. This translates into CASSLDRTYEQYF.

This chain uses TRBV4-1 with TRBJ1-1, with TRBD1 identical over 10 bases. Germline-derived CDR1 and CDR2 are MGHRA and YSYEKL. This CDR3 is 17 amino acids long. With V trimmed by 4 bases and J by 4 bases, 12 bases remained unmatched. The DNA of the CDR3 is TGCGCCAGCAGCCGCATACCGACAGGGGGCGCGACCACTGAAGCTTTCTTT. Amino acid sequence: CASSRIPTGGATTEAFF.

This chain uses TRBV6-6 with TRBJ2-7, with D tentatively TRBD1 (6 bases). CDR3 length: 16 residues. V was trimmed by 0 bases and J by 6 bases, leaving 18 bases between them. Germline CDR1 MNHNY, CDR2 SVGAGI (reference sequence). Here the CDR3 DNA reads TGTGCCAGCAGTTACTCCCCGGGACATCGAACCTCCGAGCAGTACTTC. Translated: CASSYSPGHRTSEQYF.

This clone was recorded only once. The gene calls are TRBV10-3 and TRBJ2-2; 7 bases map to TRBD2. Per germline, CDR1 ENHRY and CDR2 SYGVKD. With V trimmed by 4 bases and J by 5 bases, 10 bases remained unmatched. The CDR3 is 16 residues long. The DNA for the CDR3 is TGTGCCATCAGTGGGCCGCGGACCGGGGGGACCGGGGAGCTGTTTTTT. Its translation: CAISGPRTGGTGELFF.